Listed below are T cell receptor beta chains from one sample, sequenced in a study of blood T cells in healthy people across ages. TCRdb re-analysed the 5' RACE reads in MiXCR, keeping a single row per CDR3 protein. Here the sample spans 600,000 to 1,000,000 distinct CDR3 sequences, about three fifths being singletons. The sequencing sample was made of blood. The receptors shown here come from a man aged 25-40 years in good health. Both conserved end residues are part of each CDR3. The D gene is left open where the match is weak. Rows may omit the clone size; those that give it use once, few, many or a size class.

size	D	J	V	DNA	CDR3
-	-	TRBJ2-1	TRBV4-3	TGCGCCAGCAGCCAAGATCGACTCCGCCGGGCCAATGAGCAGTTCTTC	CASSQDRLRRANEQFF
-	-	TRBJ2-1	TRBV10-3	TGTGCCATCAGTGAAGGGGAGGGGGCGCCTTTGTATGAGCAGTTCTTC	CAISEGEGAPLYEQFF
-	-	TRBJ1-2	TRBV7-2	TGTGCCAGCAGCCCAGAGAGGGCTGGTGGCTACACCTTC	CASSPERAGGYTF
-	TRBD1	TRBJ2-1	TRBV29-1	TGCAGCTCTCGGACAGGGGTCGACAATGAGCAGTTCTTC	CSSRTGVDNEQFF
-	-	TRBJ2-5	TRBV9	TGTGCCAGCAGCGGGGTGGGGTTGGGAGAGACCCAGTACTTC	CASSGVGLGETQYF
-	-	TRBJ1-5	TRBV20-1	TGCAGTGCTAGTATCGGGAGCGGCAGCAATCAGCCCCAGCATTTT	CSASIGSGSNQPQHF
-	-	TRBJ1-2	TRBV29-1	TGCAGCGTTGACCCCTGGCAGGTTGATGGCTACACCTTC	CSVDPWQVDGYTF
-	-	TRBJ2-6	TRBV20-1	TGCAGTGCTATCGCAGGGACTGGGGCCAACGTCCTGACTTTC	CSAIAGTGANVLTF
-	-	TRBJ1-2	TRBV9	TGTGCCAGCAGCGTACAGGGAACCTATGGCTACACCTTC	CASSVQGTYGYTF
-	-	TRBJ2-7	TRBV28	TGTGCCAGCAGTGAATTTTATGGAGAGCAGTACTTC	CASSEFYGEQYF
once	-	TRBJ2-7	TRBV28	TGTGCCAGCAGTTCTCCAGGGGCAGGGTCGGGCGAGCAGTACTTC	CASSSPGAGSGEQYF
-	-	TRBJ1-2	TRBV13	TGTGCCAGCAGCTTAGGGGGAGTGAACTATGGCTACACCTTC	CASSLGGVNYGYTF
-	-	TRBJ1-2	TRBV20-1	TGCAGTGCCCGGGAACCAAACTATGGCCACACCTTC	CSAREPNYGHTF